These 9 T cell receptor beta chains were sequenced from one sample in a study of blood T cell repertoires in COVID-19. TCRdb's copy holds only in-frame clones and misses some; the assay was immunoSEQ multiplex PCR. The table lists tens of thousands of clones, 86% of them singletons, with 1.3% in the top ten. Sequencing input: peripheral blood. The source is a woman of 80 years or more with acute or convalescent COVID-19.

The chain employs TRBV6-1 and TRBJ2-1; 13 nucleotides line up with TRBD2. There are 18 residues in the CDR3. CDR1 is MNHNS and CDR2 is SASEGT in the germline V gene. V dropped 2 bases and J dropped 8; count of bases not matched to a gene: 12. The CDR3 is CASSERLAGGPTGYEQFF. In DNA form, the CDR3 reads TGTGCCAGCAGTGAAAGACTAGCGGGGGGCCCGACGGGCTATGAGCAGTTCTTC.

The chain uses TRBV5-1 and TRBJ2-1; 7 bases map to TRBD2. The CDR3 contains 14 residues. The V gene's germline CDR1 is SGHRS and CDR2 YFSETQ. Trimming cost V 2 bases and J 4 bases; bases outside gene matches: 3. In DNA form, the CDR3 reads TGCGCCAGCAGCTTCGGGACTATTTACAATGAGCAGTTCTTC. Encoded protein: CASSFGTIYNEQFF.

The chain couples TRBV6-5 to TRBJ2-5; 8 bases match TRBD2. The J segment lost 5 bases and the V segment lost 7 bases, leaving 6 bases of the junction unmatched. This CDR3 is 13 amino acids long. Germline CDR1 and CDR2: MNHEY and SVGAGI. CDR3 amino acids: CASTPGGRETQYF. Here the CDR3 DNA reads TGTGCCAGCACCCCGGGGGGGCGGGAGACCCAGTACTTC.

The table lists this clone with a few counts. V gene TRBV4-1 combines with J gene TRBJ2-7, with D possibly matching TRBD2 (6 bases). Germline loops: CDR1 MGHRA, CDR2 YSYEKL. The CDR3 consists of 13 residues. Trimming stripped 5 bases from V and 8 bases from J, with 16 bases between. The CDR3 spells CASSSGDLDKQYF. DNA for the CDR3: TGCGCCAGCAGCTCGGGGGATCTCGACAAGCAGTACTTC.

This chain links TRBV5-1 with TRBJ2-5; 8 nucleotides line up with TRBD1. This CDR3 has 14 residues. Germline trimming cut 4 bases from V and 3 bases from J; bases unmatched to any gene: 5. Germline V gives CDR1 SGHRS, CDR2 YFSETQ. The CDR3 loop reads CASSGLGQEETQYF. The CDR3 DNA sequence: TGCGCCAGCAGCGGCCTGGGACAGGAAGAGACCCAGTACTTC.

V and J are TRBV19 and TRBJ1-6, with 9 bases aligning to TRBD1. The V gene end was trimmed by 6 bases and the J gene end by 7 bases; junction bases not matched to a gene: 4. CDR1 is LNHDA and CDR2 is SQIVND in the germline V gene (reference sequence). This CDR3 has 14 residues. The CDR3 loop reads CASRKDRGNSPLHF. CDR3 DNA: TGTGCCAGTAGAAAAGACAGGGGGAATTCACCCCTCCACTTT.

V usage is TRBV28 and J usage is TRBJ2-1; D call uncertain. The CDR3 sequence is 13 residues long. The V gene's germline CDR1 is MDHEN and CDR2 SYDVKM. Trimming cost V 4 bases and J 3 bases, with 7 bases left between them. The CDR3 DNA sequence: TGTGCCAGCAGTTCCGGTCTCTACAATGAGCAGTTCTTC. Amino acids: CASSSGLYNEQFF.

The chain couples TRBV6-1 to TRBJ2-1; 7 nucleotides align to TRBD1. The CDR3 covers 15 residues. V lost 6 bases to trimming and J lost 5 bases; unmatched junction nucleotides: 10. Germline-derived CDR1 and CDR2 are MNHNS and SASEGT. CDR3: CASSKSIQGNNEQFF. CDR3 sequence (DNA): TGTGCCAGCAGCAAGTCCATACAGGGGAACAATGAGCAGTTCTTC.

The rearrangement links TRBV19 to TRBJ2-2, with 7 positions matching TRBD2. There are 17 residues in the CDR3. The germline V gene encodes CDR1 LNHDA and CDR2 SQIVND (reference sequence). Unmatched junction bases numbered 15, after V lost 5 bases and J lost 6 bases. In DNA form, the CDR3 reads TGTGCCAGTAGTCTGGGGGAGGGGTTTGGAAAGGCCGGGGAGCTGTTTTTT. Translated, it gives CASSLGEGFGKAGELFF.